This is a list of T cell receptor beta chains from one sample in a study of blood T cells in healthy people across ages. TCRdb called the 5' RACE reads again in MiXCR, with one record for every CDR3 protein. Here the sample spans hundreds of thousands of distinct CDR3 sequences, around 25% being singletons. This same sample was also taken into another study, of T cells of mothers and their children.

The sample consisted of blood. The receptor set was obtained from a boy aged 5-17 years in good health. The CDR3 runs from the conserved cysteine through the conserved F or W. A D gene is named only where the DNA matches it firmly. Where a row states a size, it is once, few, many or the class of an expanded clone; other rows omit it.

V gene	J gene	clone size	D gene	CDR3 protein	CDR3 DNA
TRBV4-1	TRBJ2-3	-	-	CAGSEAGGPFTDTQYF	TGCGCCGGCAGCGAAGCCGGGGGACCGTTCACAGATACGCAGTATTTT
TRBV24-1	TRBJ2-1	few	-	CATSQGSEQFF	TGTGCCACCAGTCAGGGAAGCGAGCAGTTCTTC
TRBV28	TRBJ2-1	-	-	CASSTGQGGFYNEQFF	TGTGCCAGCAGTACAGGCCAGGGGGGGTTCTACAATGAGCAGTTCTTC
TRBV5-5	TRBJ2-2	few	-	CASSWAGGTGELFF	TGTGCCAGCAGCTGGGCGGGCGGCACCGGGGAGCTGTTTTTT
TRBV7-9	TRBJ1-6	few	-	CASSSFTGDKDSPLHF	TGTGCCAGCAGCTCATTTACAGGAGATAAGGATTCACCCCTCCACTTT
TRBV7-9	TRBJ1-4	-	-	CASSPGAGVLNEKLFF	TGTGCCAGCAGCCCCGGGGCAGGGGTTTTAAATGAAAAACTGTTTTTT
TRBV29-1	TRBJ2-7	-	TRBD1	CSVGRDSLRYEQYF	TGCAGCGTTGGCCGGGACAGCCTTCGCTACGAGCAGTACTTC
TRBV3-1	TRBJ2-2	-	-	CASSQAGLAGELFF	TGTGCCAGCAGCCAGGCAGGCTTGGCCGGGGAGCTGTTTTTT
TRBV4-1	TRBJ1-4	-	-	CASSQIRGEDEKLFF	TGCGCCAGCAGCCAAATTCGGGGCGAGGATGAAAAACTGTTTTTT
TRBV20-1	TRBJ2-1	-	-	CSARRGDSYNEQFF	TGCAGTGCTAGACGGGGAGACTCCTACAATGAGCAGTTCTTC
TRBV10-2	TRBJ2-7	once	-	CASSGWERGNLYF	TGCGCCAGCAGTGGTTGGGAGCGTGGGAATCTGTACTTC
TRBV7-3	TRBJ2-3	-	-	CASSSSSTDTQYF	TGTGCCAGCAGTTCCTCTAGCACAGATACGCAGTATTTT
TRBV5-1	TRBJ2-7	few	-	CASSGSLGYEQYF	TGCGCCAGCAGCGGGTCTTTAGGCTACGAGCAGTACTTC
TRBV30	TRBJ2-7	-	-	CAWRPRTYEQYF	TGTGCCTGGAGGCCGAGAACCTACGAGCAGTACTTC
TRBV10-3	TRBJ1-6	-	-	CAISDQRSLHF	TGTGCCATCAGCGACCAACGGTCCCTCCACTTT
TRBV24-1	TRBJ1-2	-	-	CATSDPGRGSGSGYTF	TGTGCCACCAGTGATCCCGGAAGAGGGTCCGGTAGCGGCTACACCTTC
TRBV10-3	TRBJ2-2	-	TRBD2	CASGTSDRTGELFF	TGTGCCTCCGGGACTAGCGACCGGACCGGGGAGCTGTTTTTT
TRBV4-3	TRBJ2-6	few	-	CASSQAFSGANVLTF	TGCGCCAGCAGCCAAGCCTTCTCTGGGGCCAACGTCCTGACTTTC
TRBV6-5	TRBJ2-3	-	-	CASSNLQWAVAISTDTQYF	TGTGCCAGCAGTAACCTACAGTGGGCTGTCGCAATTAGCACAGATACGCAGTATTTT
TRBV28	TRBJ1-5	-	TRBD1	CASSSGTGGTSNQPQHF	TGTGCCAGCAGTTCCGGGACAGGGGGTACTAGCAATCAGCCCCAGCATTTT
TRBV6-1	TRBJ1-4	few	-	CASSARTLTGTNEKLFF	TGTGCCAGCAGTGCGAGGACCTTGACTGGAACTAATGAAAAACTGTTTTTT
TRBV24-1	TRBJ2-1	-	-	CATSDPRGLHNEQFF	TGTGCCACCAGTGATCCCAGGGGACTTCACAATGAGCAGTTCTTC
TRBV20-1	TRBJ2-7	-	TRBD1	CSAAQGASPSYEQYF	TGCAGTGCTGCCCAGGGGGCTAGCCCTTCCTACGAGCAGTACTTC
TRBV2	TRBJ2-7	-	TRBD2	CASRDRTSAYEQYF	TGTGCCAGCAGGGACCGGACTAGCGCGTACGAGCAGTACTTC
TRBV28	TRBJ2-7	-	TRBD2	CASSPGLDSSYEQHF	TGTGCCAGCAGTCCGGGACTAGATTCCTCCTACGAGCAGCACTTC
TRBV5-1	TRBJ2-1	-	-	CASSLALGETGEQFF	TGCGCCAGCAGCTTGGCCTTAGGAGAGACGGGGGAGCAGTTCTTC
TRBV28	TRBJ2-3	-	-	CASSSDSTDTQYF	TGTGCCAGTTCGTCGGACAGCACAGATACGCAGTATTTT
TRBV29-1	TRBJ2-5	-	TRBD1	CSARDSTQETQYF	TGCAGCGCCCGGGACAGCACTCAAGAGACCCAGTACTTC
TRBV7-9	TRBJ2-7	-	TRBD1	CASSVGQGATVEQYF	TGTGCCAGCAGCGTGGGACAGGGGGCTACCGTCGAGCAGTACTTC
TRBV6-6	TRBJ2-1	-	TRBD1	CASSFTGEEQFF	TGTGCCAGCAGTTTTACAGGGGAGGAGCAGTTCTTC
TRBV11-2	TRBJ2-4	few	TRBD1	CASSSRQGAGNIQYF	TGTGCCAGCAGCTCGCGACAGGGGGCGGGAAACATTCAGTACTTC
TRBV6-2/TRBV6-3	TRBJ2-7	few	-	CASSIPLGVQYF	TGTGCCAGCTCAATCCCCCTAGGGGTACAGTACTTC
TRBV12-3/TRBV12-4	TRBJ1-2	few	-	CASSPWGGTNGYTF	TGTGCCAGCAGCCCCTGGGGGGGGACGAATGGCTACACCTTC
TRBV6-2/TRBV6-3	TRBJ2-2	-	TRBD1	CASRRTGGSTGELFF	TGTGCCAGCAGACGGACAGGGGGCAGCACCGGGGAGCTGTTTTTT
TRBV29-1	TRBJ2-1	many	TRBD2	CSVDRSGGAIDEQFF	TGCAGCGTTGATCGTAGCGGGGGGGCTATAGATGAGCAGTTCTTC
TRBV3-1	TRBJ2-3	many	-	CASSQDTDTQYF	TGTGCCAGCAGCCAGGACACAGATACGCAGTATTTT
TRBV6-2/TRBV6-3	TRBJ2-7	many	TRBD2	CASSPGTSGGAYEQYF	TGTGCCAGCAGCCCTGGGACTAGCGGGGGGGCCTACGAGCAGTACTTC
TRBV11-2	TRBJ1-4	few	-	CASSLPWQNEKLFF	TGTGCCAGCAGCTTGCCCTGGCAGAATGAAAAACTGTTTTTT
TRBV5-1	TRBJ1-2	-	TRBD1	CASSLDSTGDGYTF	TGCGCCAGCAGCTTGGACAGTACAGGGGATGGCTACACCTTC
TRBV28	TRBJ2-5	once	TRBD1	CASSSGQWAETQYF	TGTGCCAGCAGTTCGGGACAGTGGGCAGAGACCCAGTACTTC
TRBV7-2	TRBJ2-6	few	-	CASSLAFGANVLTF	TGTGCCAGCAGCTTAGCGTTCGGGGCCAACGTCCTGACTTTC
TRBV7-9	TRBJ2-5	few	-	CASGIQGETQYF	TGTGCCAGCGGGATACAGGGCGAGACCCAGTACTTC
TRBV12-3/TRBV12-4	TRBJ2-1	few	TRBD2	CASSSIGLAEFYNEQFF	TGTGCCAGCAGTTCGATAGGACTAGCGGAATTCTACAATGAGCAGTTCTTC
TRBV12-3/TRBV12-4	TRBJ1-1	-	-	CASSLGQGLKAFF	TGTGCCAGCAGTTTAGGCCAGGGATTAAAAGCTTTCTTT
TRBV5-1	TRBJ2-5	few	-	CANSLSPRGETQYF	TGCGCCAACAGCTTGTCCCCCCGGGGAGAGACCCAGTACTTC
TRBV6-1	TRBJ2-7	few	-	CASSNLAAYEQYF	TGTGCCAGCAGTAATTTAGCTGCCTACGAGCAGTACTTC
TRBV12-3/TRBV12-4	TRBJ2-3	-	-	CASSSGGRGTDTQYF	TGTGCCAGCAGTTCCGGAGGGCGCGGGACAGATACGCAGTATTTT
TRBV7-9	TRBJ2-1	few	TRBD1	CASSARTGGNEQFF	TGTGCCAGCAGCGCCCGGACAGGCGGGAATGAGCAGTTCTTC
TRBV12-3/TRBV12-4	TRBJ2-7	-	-	CASRSDTASYEQYF	TGTGCCAGCAGGTCCGACACGGCTTCCTACGAGCAGTACTTC
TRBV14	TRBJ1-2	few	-	CASSFDSDYGYTF	TGTGCCAGCAGCTTCGATAGTGATTATGGCTACACCTTC
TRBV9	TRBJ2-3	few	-	CASRRSNAGTDTQYF	TGTGCCAGCAGGCGTAGTAACGCCGGCACAGATACGCAGTATTTT
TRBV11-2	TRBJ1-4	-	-	CAGSLGLSGYEKLFF	TGTGCCGGCAGCTTAGGGTTATCAGGGTACGAAAAACTGTTTTTT
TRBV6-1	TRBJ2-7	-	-	CASSVFSGTASYEQYF	TGTGCCAGCAGTGTCTTTAGCGGGACAGCATCCTACGAGCAGTACTTC
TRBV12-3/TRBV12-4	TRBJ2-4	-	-	CASSSRSGNIQYF	TGTGCCAGCAGTTCAAGGAGCGGAAACATTCAGTACTTC
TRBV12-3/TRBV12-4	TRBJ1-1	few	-	CASSRDFTEAFF	TGTGCCAGCAGCAGGGATTTCACTGAAGCTTTCTTT